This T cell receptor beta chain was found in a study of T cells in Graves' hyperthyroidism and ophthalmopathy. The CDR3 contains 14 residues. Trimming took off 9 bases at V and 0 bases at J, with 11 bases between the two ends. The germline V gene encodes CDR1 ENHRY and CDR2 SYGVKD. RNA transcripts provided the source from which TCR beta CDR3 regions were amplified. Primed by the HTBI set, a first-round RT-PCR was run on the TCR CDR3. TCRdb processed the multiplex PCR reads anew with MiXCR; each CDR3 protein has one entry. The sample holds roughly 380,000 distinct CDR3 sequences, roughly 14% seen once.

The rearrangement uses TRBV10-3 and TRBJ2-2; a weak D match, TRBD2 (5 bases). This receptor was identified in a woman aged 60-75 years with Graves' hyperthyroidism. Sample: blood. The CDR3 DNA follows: TGTGCCATAGCTACTAGGGCGAACACCGGGGAGCTGTTTTTT. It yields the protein CAIATRANTGELFF.